These 21 T cell receptor beta chains were sequenced from one sample in a study of T-cell reconstitution after alpha-beta-depleted transplantation in children. It was with unique molecular identifiers that the TCRbeta library was prepared. One entry per CDR3 protein results from TCRdb running MiXCR on the PCR reads. The table records 600,000 to 700,000 distinct CDR3 sequences, around 13% of them present only once. The source material was PBMCs, sampled before TCRalphabeta/CD19-depleted stem cell transplant. All receptors derive from a girl aged 2-15 years with congenital amegakaryocytic thrombocytopenia, due to receive a stem cell transplant.

This clonotype was found many times. This chain joins TRBV29-1 and TRBJ2-1; D is tentatively TRBD1 or TRBD2 (5 bases each). Germline V lookup: CDR1 SQVTM, CDR2 ANQGSEA. CDR3 size: 16 residues. The V end was cut by 2 bases, the J end by 4 bases, with 18 bases between. CDR3 in DNA: TGCAGCGTTGAACCTTGGGGACCAACGGCATACAATGAGCAGTTCTTC. Its protein is CSVEPWGPTAYNEQFF.

The V call is TRBV30, the J call TRBJ2-7; D is unclear. Germline V gene data show CDR1 as GTSNPN and CDR2 as SVGIG (reference sequence). This CDR3 contains 13 residues. V was shortened by 2 bases and J by 3 bases, with 11 bases between the two germline ends. The CDR3 nucleotides are TGTGCCTGGAGTATGGGCAGGCTCTACGAGCAGTACTTC. It specifies CAWSMGRLYEQYF.

This clonotype showed up many times. This chain links TRBV20-1 with TRBJ2-3, with TRBD2 as a possible D gene (6 bases). The CDR3 is 13 amino acids. V lost 6 bases to trimming and J lost 2 bases, with 12 bases between them. CDR1 DFQATT and CDR2 SNEGSKA come from the germline V gene (reference sequence). The CDR3 nucleotides read TGCAGTGCGCGGACTATCTACACAGATACGCAGTATTTT. Amino acid sequence: CSARTIYTDTQYF.

This clonotype was seen many times. This chain links TRBV4-1 with TRBJ1-2; D is unclear. Germline CDR1 MGHRA, CDR2 YSYEKL. V dropped 3 bases and J dropped 7 bases, with 18 bases sitting between them. The CDR3 spans 15 residues. The CDR3 reads CASSQVDGWNSGYTF. CDR3 sequence (DNA): TGCGCCAGCAGCCAGGTGGACGGGTGGAATAGTGGCTACACCTTC.

There are a few counts of this clonotype. The chain links TRBV5-1 to TRBJ2-7, with D tentatively TRBD2 (5 bases). This CDR3 has 18 amino acids. Germline CDR1 reads SGHRS; CDR2 reads YFSETQ. V dropped 0 bases and J dropped 4 bases, with 23 bases sitting between them. CDR3 sequence reads: CASSLAGGWSLSDYEQYF. The CDR3 DNA reads TGCGCCAGCAGCTTGGCTGGCGGGTGGAGCCTCTCAGATTACGAGCAGTACTTC.

This clonotype was seen at least ten times. The genes are TRBV20-1 and TRBJ2-1; the D gene could be TRBD1 or TRBD2 (5 bases each). The CDR3 extends over 16 amino acids. Germline assignment: CDR1 DFQATT and CDR2 SNEGSKA (reference sequence). Trimming left V 7 bases short and J 4 bases short, with 23 bases between. The CDR3 bases are TGCAGTGTACTACCGGTAGCATTGGGACGGTACAATGAGCAGTTCTTC. Protein: CSVLPVALGRYNEQFF.

This clonotype came up many times. The chain has TRBV28 and TRBJ2-3, with D perhaps matching TRBD1 or TRBD2 (5 bases each). This CDR3 spans 17 amino acids. The germline V and J ends were trimmed by 5 bases and 3 bases, with 21 bases remaining between them. Germline V gene data show CDR1 as MDHEN and CDR2 as SYDVKM. For the CDR3, the DNA is TGTGCCAGCAGTCGCCTGACGCGGACTGAGGGGACAGATACGCAGTATTTT. This sequence encodes CASSRLTRTEGTDTQYF.

This clonotype was counted at least ten times. The rearrangement uses TRBV20-1 and TRBJ2-1; 8 bases fit TRBD2. The trim removed 4 bases at V and 9 bases at J, leaving 11 bases unmatched. This CDR3 is built from 14 residues. Looked up from germline, CDR1 is DFQATT and CDR2 is SNEGSKA (reference sequence). CDR3 amino acids: CSATLTGGFLEQFF. CDR3 sequence (DNA): TGCAGTGCTACCTTAACGGGAGGGTTTCTTGAGCAGTTCTTC.

This clonotype was found many times. This rearrangement joins TRBV5-1 to TRBJ2-5, with no clear D. The CDR3 totals 10 residues. Germline-derived CDR1 and CDR2 are SGHRS and YFSETQ. The ends were cut back, 6 bases at V and 5 bases at J, with 5 bases in the middle. The CDR3 coding sequence is TGCGCCAGCACCTGGGAGACCCAGTACTTC. Its translation: CASTWETQYF.

The table lists this clonotype with many counts. The chain recombines TRBV20-1 with TRBJ2-3; 7 bases agree with TRBD2. Germline CDR1 and CDR2: DFQATT and SNEGSKA (reference sequence). This CDR3 spans 13 amino acids. The V and J ends lost 7 bases and 2 bases, in that order; junction bases with no gene match: 6. The CDR3 is CSVISGNTDTQYF. CDR3 in DNA: TGCAGTGTAATAAGCGGGAACACAGATACGCAGTATTTT.

This chain's CDR3 is CSAPLAGASGELFF. The CDR3 nucleotides are TGCAGTGCGCCACTAGCGGGAGCGAGCGGGGAGCTGTTTTTT. This chain uses TRBV20-1 with TRBJ2-2; 11 positions match TRBD2. J lost 7 bases, V lost 6 bases, and 7 bases had no gene match. The CDR3 has 14 residues. CDR1 and CDR2 (germline): DFQATT, SNEGSKA (reference sequence).

This clonotype showed up many times. V is TRBV11-2 and J is TRBJ2-7; 11 bases are a match to TRBD2. Germline V gene lookup returns CDR1 SGHAT and CDR2 FQNNGV. Trimming removed 1 base from V and 6 bases from J; junction bases left unmatched: 2. This CDR3 is built from 14 residues. CDR3: CASSLGLAGGEQYF. The CDR3, as DNA: TGTGCCAGCAGCTTAGGCCTAGCGGGAGGCGAGCAGTACTTC.

Concerning this clonotype itself: One end of the junction fails to match germline, which may point to a read error. The J gene is TRBJ2-1, the V gene TRBV7-6; 7 nucleotides agree with TRBD2. CDR1 and CDR2 from the germline V gene are SGHVS and FNYEAQ. The CDR3 sequence is 17 residues long. CDR3 nucleotide sequence: TGTTCCAGCAGCTTAGCCCCAGCGGGGAGCTCCTACAATGAGCAGTTCTTC. Protein sequence: CSSSLAPAGSSYNEQFF.

The rearrangement joins TRBV3-1 to TRBJ2-5; perhaps TRBD2 as D (5 bases). The CDR3 is made up of 13 amino acids. The germline gives CDR1 LGHDT, CDR2 YNNKEL (reference sequence). The ends were cut back, 2 bases at V and 5 bases at J, with 9 bases in the middle. The CDR3 loop reads CASSQTRLETQYF. The CDR3 DNA sequence: TGTGCCAGCAGCCAAACTAGACTGGAGACCCAGTACTTC.

The chain employs TRBV20-1 and TRBJ2-7; D is ambiguous. The CDR3 length is 15 residues. Trimming removed 0 bases at V and 6 bases at J, with 18 bases between. The germline gives CDR1 DFQATT, CDR2 SNEGSKA (reference sequence). Written as DNA, the CDR3 is TGCAGTGCTAGAGAGCCGTCTCTCGGTTTGGTCGAGCAGTACTTC. Encoded protein: CSAREPSLGLVEQYF.

This clonotype was counted at least ten times. The J gene is TRBJ2-7, the V gene TRBV20-1, with TRBD2 matching over 7 bases. The CDR3 has 15 amino acids. Unmatched junction bases numbered 11, after V lost 2 bases and J lost 4 bases. CDR1 DFQATT and CDR2 SNEGSKA come from the germline V gene (reference sequence). This CDR3 is CSARRRELQPYEQYF. In nucleotides, the CDR3 is TGCAGTGCTAGAAGGCGGGAGCTACAACCTTACGAGCAGTACTTC.

The rearrangement uses TRBV28 and TRBJ2-2; D is perhaps TRBD1 (6 bases). Trimming took off 10 bases at V and 0 bases at J, with 15 bases between the two ends. This CDR3 contains 15 residues. The germline CDR1 and CDR2 sequences are MDHEN and SYDVKM. For the CDR3, the DNA is TGTGCCACCCAGTCGGACAGCGCGAACACCGGGGAGCTGTTTTTT. It translates to CATQSDSANTGELFF.

This clonotype was seen only once. The chain recombines TRBV12-3 or TRBV12-4 with TRBJ2-5; maybe TRBD1 (5 bases). The CDR3 has 14 residues. Trimming left V 4 bases short and J 3 bases short, with 12 bases between. This chain's CDR3 is CASSWSVREETQYF. CDR3 bases: TGTGCCAGCAGTTGGTCCGTCAGGGAAGAGACCCAGTACTTC.

This clonotype was recorded many times. The chain combines TRBV7-2 with TRBJ2-7; tentative D call: TRBD1 (6 bases). CDR1 is SGHTA, CDR2 FQGNSA, per germline. V was pared by 5 bases and J by 6 bases, with 17 bases between. This CDR3 contains 14 residues. DNA for the CDR3: TGTGCCAGCAGCGTGACAGGAGTGGGGCGCGAGCAGTACTTC. Its protein product is CASSVTGVGREQYF.

This clonotype has more than one count but fewer than ten. The genes are TRBV12-3 or TRBV12-4 and TRBJ1-4; D ambiguous. Trimming stripped 5 bases from V and 7 bases from J, with 5 bases between. This CDR3 spans 11 amino acids. The CDR3 is CASSNLEKLFF. The CDR3 DNA follows: TGTGCCAGCAGTAACCTTGAAAAACTGTTTTTT.

This clonotype was found many times. The chain links TRBV5-1 to TRBJ2-7; 8 bases are shared with TRBD2. The CDR3 totals 13 residues. Germline V lookup: CDR1 SGHRS, CDR2 YFSETQ. Unmatched junction bases numbered 5, after V lost 3 bases and J lost 6 bases. CDR3 nucleotide sequence: TGCGCCAGCAGCTCGCTAGCGGGTCCCGAGCAGTACTTC. Encoded protein: CASSSLAGPEQYF. The full variable domain, with the rest looked up from reference TRBV5-1 and TRBJ2-7, is KAGVTQTPRYLIKTRGQQVTLSCSPISGHRSVSWYQQTPGQGLQFLFEYFSETQRNKGNFPGRFSGRQFSNSRSEMNVSTLELGDSALYLCASSSLAGPEQYFGPGTRLTVT.